Listed below are T cell receptor beta chains from one sample, sequenced in a study of blood T cell repertoires in COVID-19. Sequencing was performed with immunoSEQ multiplex PCR; in TCRdb, only in-frame clones are kept and a portion is missing. Among 36,000 or so clones, about nine tenths were seen once, and the ten largest hold 4.8%. The source material was peripheral blood. These receptor sequences come from a human donor in a cohort sampled during active COVID-19. Both conserved end residues are trimmed from each CDR3. Each record gives: J gene, V gene, CDR3 length, D gene, CDR3 protein. A D gene is named only where the DNA matches it firmly.

>TRBJ2-7|TRBV16|13|TRBD1
ASSQSNRGNYEQY
>TRBJ2-7|TRBV20-1|9|-
GGGDPGEQY
>TRBJ2-7|TRBV6-2/TRBV6-3|14|TRBD2
ASSYSRRGSSYEQY
>TRBJ2-5|TRBV5-1|11|-
ASSLRGLETQY
>TRBJ2-1|TRBV4-1|13|-
ASSQAGLGDNEQF
>TRBJ1-2|TRBV2|12|TRBD1
AIIRDRGTYGYT
>TRBJ2-5|TRBV10-1|10|-
ASSGSGETQY
>TRBJ2-7|TRBV5-4|14|-
ASSRGLLAAAYEQY
>TRBJ2-1|TRBV6-5|14|TRBD2
ASSYRTAGEGNEQF
>TRBJ2-1|TRBV19|13|TRBD1
ASSIDRGLYNEQF
>TRBJ2-5|TRBV4-3|14|TRBD2
ASSQNSGIGPRTQY
>TRBJ2-7|TRBV3-1/TRBV3-2|13|TRBD2
ASSQGLAPSYEQY
>TRBJ2-1|TRBV7-2|13|TRBD2
ASRQPGGSIYEQF
>TRBJ2-2|TRBV5-6|12|-
ASSLGHLTGELF
>TRBJ2-2|TRBV19|11|-
ASSRLDTGELF
>TRBJ2-5|TRBV11-1|14|TRBD2
ASSPLAGGSQETQY
>TRBJ2-5|TRBV7-9|15|TRBD2
ASSLAKTSGNQETQY
>TRBJ2-1|TRBV9|12|-
ASSVEKPHNEQF
>TRBJ1-1|TRBV18|14|TRBD1
ASSPQKGAGYTEAF
>TRBJ1-2|TRBV14|14|TRBD1
ASSQGLDRGAWGYT
>TRBJ2-7|TRBV7-2|13|TRBD2
ASSLDAGGPGEQY
>TRBJ1-5|TRBV27|14|TRBD1
ASSPLDRGANQPQH
>TRBJ2-5|TRBV4-3|17|TRBD1
ASSQVRGQASPKGETQY
>TRBJ2-5|TRBV3-1/TRBV3-2|14|TRBD2
ASSQGRTSGVGTQY
>TRBJ2-3|TRBV10-3|12|TRBD2
AIGAGGAADTQY
>TRBJ1-4|TRBV11-3|15|TRBD1
ASSLLSDRGANEKLF
>TRBJ2-5|TRBV28|15|TRBD1
ASSLRTQTGGPKTQY
>TRBJ1-5|TRBV6-6|14|-
ASSSTGVPSNQPQH
>TRBJ2-5|TRBV12-3/TRBV12-4|10|-
ASSRASETQY
>TRBJ1-5|TRBV12-3/TRBV12-4|10|-
ASSAGTRPQH
>TRBJ2-5|TRBV4-3|16|TRBD2
ASSPQGLAGRGGETQY
>TRBJ2-7|TRBV7-2|14|TRBD2
ASSYGTSGRLYEQY
>TRBJ1-2|TRBV3-1/TRBV3-2|11|-
ATRAPHAYGYT
>TRBJ2-7|TRBV24-1|12|TRBD1
ATSDAGTGYEQY
>TRBJ1-2|TRBV3-1/TRBV3-2|11|-
ASSSDKNYGYT
>TRBJ2-7|TRBV3-1/TRBV3-2|15|TRBD2
ASSQKVWASGTYEQY
>TRBJ2-5|TRBV5-6|10|-
ASSLRRETQY
>TRBJ2-5|TRBV18|10|-
ASSPRGETQY
>TRBJ1-3|TRBV2|11|-
ASRAESGNTIY
>TRBJ1-1|TRBV2|9|-
ASGAGTEAF
>TRBJ1-2|TRBV6-6|13|TRBD1
ASTKWGQGAWGYT
>TRBJ2-5|TRBV3-1/TRBV3-2|15|-
ASSQDVCGADQETQY
>TRBJ2-1|TRBV5-5|14|-
ASSLRVTTAYNEQF
>TRBJ2-1|TRBV5-8|12|TRBD2
ASSWGLPRPRQF
>TRBJ2-1|TRBV11-2|14|TRBD2
ASSPHGAGVYNEQF
>TRBJ1-6|TRBV7-9|12|-
ASSLGTANSPLH
>TRBJ1-5|TRBV2|12|-
ASSGGGPNQPQH
>TRBJ1-1|TRBV5-8|9|-
ASSFDRLAF
>TRBJ2-2|TRBV24-1|16|TRBD1
ATSGPGQGALNTGELF
>TRBJ2-3|TRBV3-1/TRBV3-2|14|-
ASSQGSAPTTDTQY
>TRBJ2-1|TRBV15|15|TRBD2
ATSRDVAGGSGNEQF